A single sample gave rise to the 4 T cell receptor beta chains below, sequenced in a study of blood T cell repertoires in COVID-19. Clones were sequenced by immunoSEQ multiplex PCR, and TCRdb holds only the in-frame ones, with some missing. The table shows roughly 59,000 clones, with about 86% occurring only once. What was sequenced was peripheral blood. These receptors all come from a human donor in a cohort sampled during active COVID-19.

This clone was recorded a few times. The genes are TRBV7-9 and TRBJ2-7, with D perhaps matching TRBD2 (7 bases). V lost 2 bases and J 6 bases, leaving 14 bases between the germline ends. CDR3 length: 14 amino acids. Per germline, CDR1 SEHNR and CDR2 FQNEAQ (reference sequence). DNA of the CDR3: TGTGCCAGCAGCTTACAAGGGGGGGGCTCCGAGCAGTACTTC. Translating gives CASSLQGGGSEQYF.

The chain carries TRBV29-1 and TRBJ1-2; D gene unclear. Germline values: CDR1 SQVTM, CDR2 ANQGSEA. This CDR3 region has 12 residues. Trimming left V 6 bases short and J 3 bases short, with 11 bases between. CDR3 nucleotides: TGCAGCGTCGTGGGCCAGGACTATGGCTACACCTTC. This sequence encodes CSVVGQDYGYTF.

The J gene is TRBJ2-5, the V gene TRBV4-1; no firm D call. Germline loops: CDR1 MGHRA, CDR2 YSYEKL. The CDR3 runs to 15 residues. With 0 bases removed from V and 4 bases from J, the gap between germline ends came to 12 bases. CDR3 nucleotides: TGCGCCAGCAGCCAAGATGGGTACGGCGGAGAGACCCAGTACTTC. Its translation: CASSQDGYGGETQYF.

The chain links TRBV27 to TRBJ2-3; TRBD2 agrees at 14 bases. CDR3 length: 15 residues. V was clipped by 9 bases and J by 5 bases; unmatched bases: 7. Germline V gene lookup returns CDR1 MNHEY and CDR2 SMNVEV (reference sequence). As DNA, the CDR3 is TGTGCCAGTGGGACTAGCGGGAGAGTCATAGATACGCAGTATTTT. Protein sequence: CASGTSGRVIDTQYF.